The clone carrying this TCR beta chain was recorded at least ten times. This sample is drawn from a study of PD-L1 blockade in urothelial cancer. Study context: Patients had been given 0 to 3 earlier chemotherapy regimens.

Measured with immunoSEQ multiplex PCR; TCRdb has only the in-frame clones, and not every one. The table shows fewer than 100,000 clones, with around 81% occurring only once. Described time point: pretreatment peripheral blood. The TCR sequence derives from a man aged 35-49 years with urothelial cancer. Material: PBMCs, obtained around atezolizumab (anti-PD-L1) treatment.

Here the CDR3 DNA reads TGTGCCAGTAGTATGGCCGGACAGCGGGGCAATGAGCAGTTCTTC. This gives the protein CASSMAGQRGNEQFF. The rearrangement uses TRBV19 and TRBJ2-1, with D possibly matching TRBD2 (7 bases). V was shortened by 3 bases and J by 6 bases, with 15 bases between the two germline ends. There are 15 residues in the CDR3. The germline V gene has CDR1 LNHDA and CDR2 SQIVND (reference sequence).